This record covers a single T cell receptor beta chain. Its target antigen remains unknown. Per-nucleotide qualities are absent, and no much larger clonotype sits a single base away. The data belong to a study of blood T cell repertoires in COVID-19 (dated by TCRdb to 2019 to 2021). Looking at the study overall: The collaborator samples originated in the United States, Italy and Spain and spanned the acute and convalescent phases of COVID-19. Samples came from the ongoing ImmuneRACE study (first 160 participants) plus 1,254 subjects from 6 global collaborators. The repertoires were released in a freely available public database meant as a resource for research on the immune response to SARS-CoV-2. Where available, HLA class I and class II types were obtained from metadata supplied by the sample provider rather than from assay-based typing. The sample metadata nearly always contained a de-identified subject ID, COVID-19 status, age in years and sex. Subjects who had been exposed to COVID-19, were actively infected with it, or had recovered from it provided the deeply sampled blood TCRbeta repertoires that made up the dataset. The material from the prospective study consisted of cDNA or gDNA derived from T cells, B-cell-depleted T cells, or PBMCs.

Whole blood was collected in K2EDTA tubes by collaborating institutions according to the institutions' own protocols. For TCRbeta analysis, collaborator samples were shipped as frozen whole blood, as isolated PBMCs, or as DNA extracted from either sample type. TCRbeta CDR3 regions were amplified from genomic DNA by means of the immunoSEQ Assay, a bias-controlled multiplex PCR. As for the original processing: The number of nucleated cells in each sample was estimated by amplification of reference gene primers within the assay. Sequence reads were collapsed and filtered to measure the absolute abundance of every unique TCRbeta CDR3 rearrangement. For each sample, productive Simpson clonality was calculated as the square root of Simpson's diversity index over productive rearrangements. TCRdb took over this immuneACCESS table, retaining in-frame rearrangements with V and J assigned. Such tables are incomplete; in checked studies, under half of the missing clones stem from an unresolved V gene, and the remainder is unexplained. The V and J calls and clone size are taken from that table; D and trimming were inferred from the DNA. This sample is represented by about 90,000 clones; about 80% of them were singletons. The ten largest clones add up to 10% to 13% of the sample.

Results and caveats for the whole study, not just this receptor: The amount of clinical and demographic metadata varied by source and participant and was provided uncurated.

V was cut back by 0 bases and J by 4 bases, leaving a gap of 9 bases between them. The CDR3 goes from the cysteine to the phenylalanine over 13 residues. The sequence is cut down to CDR3 DNA, 39 bases in frame from base 1. CDR1 is given as GTSNPN and CDR2 as SVGIG, both from the germline V gene (reference sequence). The TCR comes from a woman between 65 and 79 years old with acute or convalescent COVID-19. Sequencing was performed on peripheral blood. The rearranged chain carries TRBV30 and TRBJ1-2; the D gene lacks a confident call. The CDR3 protein is CAWSVEVSYGYTF. The bases are TGTGCCTGGAGTGTCGAGGTCTCCTATGGCTACACCTTC. The reference TRBV30 and TRBJ1-2 proteins fill in what lies around the CDR3, so the full variable domain reads SQTIHQWPATLVQPVGSPLSLECTVEGTSNPNLYWYRQAAGRGLQLLFYSVGIGQISSEVPQNLSASRPQDRQFILSSKKLLLSDSGFYLCAWSVEVSYGYTFGSGTRLTVV.